The TCR beta chain under discussion was sequenced for a study of graft-versus-host responses after intestinal transplantation. Study in general: Recipients underwent multivisceral, liver-intestinal, or isolated intestinal transplants. All recipients got anti-thymocyte globulin induction, then tacrolimus and steroids for roughly 3 years. Overall study findings and caveats: Investigators detected GvH clones in recipient marrow, with some emerging earlier in ileum or blood.

This table comes from immunoSEQ multiplex PCR, and its TCRdb copy is limited to in-frame clones, with some not included. Of about 97,000 clones listed, more than 80% are singletons. The CDR3 is made up of 9 amino acids. CDR1 and CDR2 from the germline V gene are SQVTM and ANQGSEA. In the case of this clone: The antigen is undetermined. The junction departs from the called germline gene at one end, perhaps through a read error.

The sequencing here drew on PBMCs, taken about 460 days after intestinal transplant. V gene TRBV29-1 combines with J gene TRBJ1-1, with 8 positions matching TRBD1. The TCR was taken from a human patient who received an intestinal transplant, so some T cells may come from the graft donor. The CDR3 nucleotides are TGCAGCGTCCCGGGACAGGCAGTCTTT. It specifies CSVPGQAVF. The full variable domain, rest sourced from reference TRBV29-1 and TRBJ1-1, is SAVISQKPSRDICQRGTSLTIQCQVDSQVTMMFWYRQQPGQSLTLIATANQGSEATYESGFVIDKFPISRPNLTFSTLTVSNMSPEDSSIYLCSVPGQAVFGQGTRLTVV.